What follows are 7 T cell receptor beta chains derived from one specimen sequenced in a study of cytomegalovirus exposure and HLA in healthy donors. Only in-frame clones appear in the TCRdb table, and some are missing; sequencing was by immunoSEQ multiplex PCR. This repertoire shows roughly 200,000 clones, roughly 81% found once; its top ten account for roughly 1.2%. The sequenced material came from PBMCs. The source is a woman younger than 45 in good health and CMV-seronegative.

The genes are TRBV6-1 and TRBJ2-7; D may be TRBD2 (5 bases). The germline gives CDR1 MNHNS, CDR2 SASEGT. This CDR3 is 12 amino acids long. The V gene lost 6 bases and the J gene lost 5 bases, with 11 bases spanning the gap. The CDR3 loop is CASRLGPNEQYF. For the CDR3, the DNA is TGTGCCAGCAGACTAGGGCCGAACGAGCAGTACTTC.

This clone was detected a few times. CDR3 loop: CASMIGGSLTEAFF. The CDR3 DNA is TGCGCCAGCATGATAGGGGGCAGTTTGACTGAAGCTTTCTTT. J is TRBJ1-1 and V is TRBV10-2, with 7 bases identical to TRBD1. Losses at the gene ends were 7 bases for V and 5 bases for J; bases not matched to a gene: 10. CDR3 size: 14 residues. Germline CDR1 is WSHSY and CDR2 is SAAADI.

This chain uses TRBV27 with TRBJ1-4, with D maybe TRBD1 (5 bases). CDR3 length equals 14 residues. V was pared by 6 bases and J by 8 bases, with 16 bases between. Germline CDR1 and CDR2: MNHEY and SMNVEV (reference sequence). CDR3 residues: CASSPQGAKEKLFF. The CDR3 DNA follows: TGTGCCAGCAGCCCCCAGGGTGCGAAGGAAAAACTGTTTTTT. The full variable domain, its missing parts supplied by reference TRBV27 and TRBJ1-4, is EAQVTQNPRYLITVTGKKLTVTCSQNMNHEYMSWYRQDPGLGLRQIYYSMNVEVTDKGDVPEGYKVSRKEKRNFPLILESPSPNQTSLYFCASSPQGAKEKLFFGSGTQLSVL.

CDR3 DNA sequence: TGTGCCAGCAGCCCCGGCCGGGGGAACTATGGCTACACCTTC. Translated, it gives CASSPGRGNYGYTF. The chain links TRBV11-1 to TRBJ1-2; a possible D gene is TRBD1 (5 bases). This CDR3 is 14 amino acids long. V was shortened by 5 bases and J by 2 bases, with 12 bases between the two germline ends. CDR1 and CDR2 (germline): SGHAT, FQDESV (reference sequence).

The chain combines TRBV6-1 with TRBJ1-5, with D maybe TRBD1 (5 bases). The V end lost 2 bases, the J end lost 2 bases, and 19 bases lay between the germline ends. The V gene's germline CDR1 is MNHNS and CDR2 SASEGT. The CDR3 extends over 18 amino acids. The CDR3 DNA reads as TGTGCCAGCAGTGAACTCTCTAAGGGGAATGGTGGCAATCAGCCCCAGCATTTT. This codes for CASSELSKGNGGNQPQHF.

This chain uses TRBV7-2 with TRBJ2-7; 9 bases line up with TRBD1. V was clipped by 5 bases and J by 0 bases; unmatched bases: 8. Germline assignment: CDR1 SGHTA and CDR2 FQGNSA. The CDR3 spans 16 residues. CDR3 sequence: CASSPRTGAISYEQYF. CDR3 bases: TGTGCCAGCAGCCCCAGGACAGGGGCCATCTCCTACGAGCAGTACTTC. The full variable domain, with the rest looked up from reference TRBV7-2 and TRBJ2-7, is GAGVSQSPSNKVTEKGKDVELRCDPISGHTALYWYRQSLGQGLEFLIYFQGNSAPDKSGLPSDRFSAERTGGSVSTLTIQRTQQEDSAVYLCASSPRTGAISYEQYFGPGTRLTVT.

The J gene is TRBJ1-5, the V gene TRBV4-1; the D is unclear. The CDR3 runs to 13 residues. Trimming shortened V by 4 bases and J by 8 bases, and 12 bases separated the two germline ends. Germline CDR1 MGHRA, CDR2 YSYEKL. The CDR3, as DNA: TGCGCCAGCAGCCGAGGCCCCTATGAGCCCCAGCATTTT. It encodes CASSRGPYEPQHF.